Reported below is one T cell receptor beta chain. The data stem from a study of blood T cell repertoires in COVID-19. Study information: Both acute and convalescent COVID-19 samples were obtained from the United States, Italy and Spain. Sample material is recorded as cDNA or gDNA derived from T cells, B-cell-depleted T cells, or PBMCs.

Measured with immunoSEQ multiplex PCR; TCRdb has only the in-frame clones, and not every one. The sample records 250,000 to 300,000 clones, around 87% being singletons. This TCR derives from a woman aged 50 to 60 who had recovered from COVID-19. Material for sequencing was peripheral blood.

This CDR3 is CASSYWTGTGANVLTF. The CDR3 DNA sequence: TGTGCCAGCAGCTATTGGACAGGTACTGGGGCCAACGTCCTGACTTTC. The gene calls are TRBV11-2 and TRBJ2-6, with TRBD1 matching over 7 bases. Trimming at V came to 4 bases and at J to 2 bases, leaving 5 bases not matched to a gene. CDR3 length: 16 residues. CDR1 SGHAT and CDR2 FQNNGV come from the germline V gene.